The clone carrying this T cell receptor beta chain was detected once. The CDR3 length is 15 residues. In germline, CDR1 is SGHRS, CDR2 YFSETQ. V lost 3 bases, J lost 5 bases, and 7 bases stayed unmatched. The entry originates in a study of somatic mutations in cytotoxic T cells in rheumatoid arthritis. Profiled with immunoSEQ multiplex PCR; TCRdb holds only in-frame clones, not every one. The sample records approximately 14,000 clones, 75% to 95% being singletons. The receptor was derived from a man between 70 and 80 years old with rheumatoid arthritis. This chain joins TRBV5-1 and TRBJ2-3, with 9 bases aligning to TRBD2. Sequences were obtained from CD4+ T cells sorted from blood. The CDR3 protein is CASSSLSGGLDTQYF. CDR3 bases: TGCGCCAGCAGCTCGCTTAGCGGGGGATTAGATACGCAGTATTTT.